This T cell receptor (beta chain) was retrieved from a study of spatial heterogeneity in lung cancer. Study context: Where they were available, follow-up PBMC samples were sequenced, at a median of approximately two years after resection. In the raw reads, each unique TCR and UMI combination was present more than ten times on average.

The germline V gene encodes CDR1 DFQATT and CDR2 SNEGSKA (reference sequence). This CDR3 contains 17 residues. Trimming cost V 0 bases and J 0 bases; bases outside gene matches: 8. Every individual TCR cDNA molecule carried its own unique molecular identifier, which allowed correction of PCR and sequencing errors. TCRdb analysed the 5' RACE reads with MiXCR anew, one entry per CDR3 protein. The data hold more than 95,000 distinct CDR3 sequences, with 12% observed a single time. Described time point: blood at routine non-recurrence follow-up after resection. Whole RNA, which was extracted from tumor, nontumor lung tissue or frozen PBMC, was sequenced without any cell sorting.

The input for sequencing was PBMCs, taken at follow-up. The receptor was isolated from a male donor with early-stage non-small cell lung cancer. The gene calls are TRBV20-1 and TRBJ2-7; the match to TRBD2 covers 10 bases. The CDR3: CSARDILAGTDSYEQYF. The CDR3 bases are TGCAGTGCTAGAGATATACTAGCGGGGACCGACTCCTACGAGCAGTACTTC.